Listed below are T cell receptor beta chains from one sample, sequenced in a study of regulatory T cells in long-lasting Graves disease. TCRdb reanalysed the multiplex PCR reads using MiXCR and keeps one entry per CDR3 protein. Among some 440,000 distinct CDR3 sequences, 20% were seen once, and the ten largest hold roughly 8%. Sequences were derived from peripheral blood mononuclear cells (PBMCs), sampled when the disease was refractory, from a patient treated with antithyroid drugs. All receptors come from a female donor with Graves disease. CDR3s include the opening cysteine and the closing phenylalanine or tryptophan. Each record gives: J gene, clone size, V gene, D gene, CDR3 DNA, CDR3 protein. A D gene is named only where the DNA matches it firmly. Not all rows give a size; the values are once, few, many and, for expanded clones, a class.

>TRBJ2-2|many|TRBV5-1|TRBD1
TGCGCCAGCAGCTTCGCCGGGACAGGGTATGAATTGAACACCGGGGAGCTGTTTTTT
CASSFAGTGYELNTGELFF
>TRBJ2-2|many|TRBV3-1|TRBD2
TGTGCCAGCAGCCAAGCAGGGACTAGCGAGAACACCGGGGAGCTGTTTTTT
CASSQAGTSENTGELFF
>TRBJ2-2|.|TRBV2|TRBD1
TGTGCCAGCAGTGCCGGGACAGGGGGTATCACCGGGGAGCTGTTTTTT
CASSAGTGGITGELFF
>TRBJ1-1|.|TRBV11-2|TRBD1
TGTGCCAGCAGCCTTATTACAGGGGGTTGGACTGAAGCTTTCTTT
CASSLITGGWTEAFF
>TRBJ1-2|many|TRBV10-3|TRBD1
TGTGCCATCAGTGACACAGGGGGCAGCAACTATGGCTACACCTTC
CAISDTGGSNYGYTF
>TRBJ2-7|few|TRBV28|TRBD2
TGTGCCAGCATCAATGCCGGGACTAGCCCCTACGAGCAGTACTTC
CASINAGTSPYEQYF
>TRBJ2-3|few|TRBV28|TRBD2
TGTGCCAGCAGTTCTCTGGGAGGGAGCTCTGGCACAGATACGCAGTATTTT
CASSSLGGSSGTDTQYF
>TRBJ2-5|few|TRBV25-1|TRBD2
TGTGCCAGCAGTCTTGCGGGGGGGTACGAGACCCAGTACTTC
CASSLAGGYETQYF
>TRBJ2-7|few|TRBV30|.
TGTGCCTGGACCGGGTCCCCCTCCTACGAGCAGTACTTC
CAWTGSPSYEQYF
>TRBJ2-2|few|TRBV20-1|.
TGCAGTGCTGCCACCCCCACCGGGGAGCTGTTTTTT
CSAATPTGELFF
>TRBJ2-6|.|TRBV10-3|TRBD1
TGTGCCATCAGTGACCCGGACAGGGCTGCCCACTCTGGGGCCAACGTCCTGACTTTC
CAISDPDRAAHSGANVLTF
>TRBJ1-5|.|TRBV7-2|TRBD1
TGTGCCAGCAGCACGACAGGGCCTCAGCCCCAGCATTTT
CASSTTGPQPQHF
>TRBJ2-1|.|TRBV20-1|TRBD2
TGCAGTGCTAGCCCCTTGAGCGGGAATTACAATGAGCAGTTCTTC
CSASPLSGNYNEQFF
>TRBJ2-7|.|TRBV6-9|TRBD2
TGTGCCAGCAGTTACCTGCGGGAGGGCACCTTGGACGAGCAGTACTTC
CASSYLREGTLDEQYF
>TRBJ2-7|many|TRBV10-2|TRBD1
TGCGCCAGCAGGGTCCCGACAGGGAGAGCCTACGAGCAGTACTTC
CASRVPTGRAYEQYF
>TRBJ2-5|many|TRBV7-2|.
TGTGCCAGCAGCTTAGCGTGGCGGGGCTCACATGAGACCCAGTACTTC
CASSLAWRGSHETQYF
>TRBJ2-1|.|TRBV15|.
TGTGCCACCAGCAGTCTGGGCGGTACCTCCTACAATGAGCAGTTCTTC
CATSSLGGTSYNEQFF
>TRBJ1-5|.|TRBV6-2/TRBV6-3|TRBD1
TGTGCCAGCAGTTCCGGACAGGGGGCCGGTAGCAATCAGCCCCAGCATTTT
CASSSGQGAGSNQPQHF
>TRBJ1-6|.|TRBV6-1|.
TGTGCCAGCAGTAACAGGGTTTTGAATTCACCCCTCCACTTT
CASSNRVLNSPLHF
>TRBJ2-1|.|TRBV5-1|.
TGCGCCAGCAGCTTGGGACTAGGGGCCAATGAGCAGTTCTTC
CASSLGLGANEQFF
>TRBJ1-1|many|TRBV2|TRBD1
TGTGCCAGCAGCGAGAGTACAGGGGGGAATGAAGCTTTCTTT
CASSESTGGNEAFF
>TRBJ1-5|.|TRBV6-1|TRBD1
TGTGCCAGCAGAACCGGGACAGGGAGTCAGCCCCAGCATTTT
CASRTGTGSQPQHF
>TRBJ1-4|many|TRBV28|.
TGTGCCAGCAGTCGCCTGGAATGGGGGAGGCGCGGGACTAATGAAAAACTGTTTTTT
CASSRLEWGRRGTNEKLFF
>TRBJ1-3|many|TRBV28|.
TGTGCCAGCAGTTTCCCTGGGATGAGGGGTTTGACTGGAAACACCATATATTTT
CASSFPGMRGLTGNTIYF
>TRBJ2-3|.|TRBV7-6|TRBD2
TGTGCCAGCAGCTCCTACCCTCCCGTCGGGAGGGCTAGAGATACGCAGTATTTT
CASSSYPPVGRARDTQYF
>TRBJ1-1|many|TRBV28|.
TGTGCCAGCAGTCGTTTAATTGCGTCGGGGGCTTTCTTT
CASSRLIASGAFF
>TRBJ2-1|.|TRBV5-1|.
TGCGCCAGCAGGCCTAGTAGCGGTTACAATGAGCAGTTCTTC
CASRPSSGYNEQFF
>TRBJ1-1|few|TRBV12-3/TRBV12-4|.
TGTGCCAGCATATCCTACGGGGGTCCGGCGGAAGCTTTCTTT
CASISYGGPAEAFF
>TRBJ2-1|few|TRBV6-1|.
TGTGCCAGCATCCGGACTCGCCTACAAGGTGAGCAGTTCTTC
CASIRTRLQGEQFF
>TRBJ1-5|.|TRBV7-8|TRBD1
TGTGCCAACAGCTTAAGGCGTCCGGGACAGGGAAATAGCAATCAGCCCCAGCATTTT
CANSLRRPGQGNSNQPQHF
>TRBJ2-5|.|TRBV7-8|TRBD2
TGTGCCAGCAGAGACCGAGCGGGAGGGGGGGAGACCCAGTACTTC
CASRDRAGGGETQYF
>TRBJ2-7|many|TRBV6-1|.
TGTGCCAGCAGTGGACCGTATCCCTACGAGCAGTACTTC
CASSGPYPYEQYF
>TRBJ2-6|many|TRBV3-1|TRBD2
TGTGCCAGCAGCCAACTAGCGGGTTCCTCTGGGGCCAACGTCCTGACTTTC
CASSQLAGSSGANVLTF
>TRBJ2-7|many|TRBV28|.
TGTGCCAGCACCTCAAGGAGGAGCGAGCAGTACTTC
CASTSRRSEQYF
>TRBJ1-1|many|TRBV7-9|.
TGTGCCAGCACCCTTAAGTGGAACACTGAAGCTTTCTTT
CASTLKWNTEAFF
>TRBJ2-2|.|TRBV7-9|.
TGTGCCAGCAGCCCCGTGAGCCGCGGTTGGGAGCTGTTTTTT
CASSPVSRGWELFF
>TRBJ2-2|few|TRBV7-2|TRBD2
TGTGCCAGCAGCCCAGGTGGCGGGAGGGCCTCCGGGGAGCTGTTTTTT
CASSPGGGRASGELFF
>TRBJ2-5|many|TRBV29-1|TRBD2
TGCAGCGTTTTGAGGACTAGCGGGGTAGAGACCCAGTACTTC
CSVLRTSGVETQYF
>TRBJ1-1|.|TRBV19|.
TGTGCCAGTAGTGGTGAAAGGGGAGTGAACACTGAAGCTTTCTTT
CASSGERGVNTEAFF
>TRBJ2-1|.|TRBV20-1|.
TGCAGTGTTGGAGAGGGTCCAGGCTTATACAATGAGCAGTTCTTC
CSVGEGPGLYNEQFF
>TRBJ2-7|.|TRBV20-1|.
TGCAGTTATCAGGGTCAGGCGACCTACGAGCAGTACTTC
CSYQGQATYEQYF
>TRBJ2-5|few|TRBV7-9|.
TGTGCCAGCAGCCCGCGGGCTTTGGCGGCCGGGACCCAGTACTTC
CASSPRALAAGTQYF
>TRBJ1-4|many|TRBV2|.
TGTGCCAGCAGTGAGAGTACGAGGGCTGAAAAACTGTTTTTT
CASSESTRAEKLFF
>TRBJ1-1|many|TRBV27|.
TGTGCCAGCAGATCCGGAGGCATGAACACTGAAGCTTTCTTT
CASRSGGMNTEAFF
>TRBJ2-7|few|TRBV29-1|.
TGCAGCGTTGGAGGACAGCCGGACACTGTATACGAGCAGTACTTC
CSVGGQPDTVYEQYF
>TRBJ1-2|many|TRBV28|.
TGTGCCAGCAGTCCCCAAGCCCTCCTTTCCTATGGCTACACCTTC
CASSPQALLSYGYTF
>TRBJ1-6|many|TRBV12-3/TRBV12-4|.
TGTGCCAGCAGGTACAGAGAGGGGTCACCCCTCCACTTT
CASRYREGSPLHF
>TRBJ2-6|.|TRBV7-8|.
TGTGCCAGCAGCATCAACACGGGTGGGGCCAACGTCCTGACTTTC
CASSINTGGANVLTF
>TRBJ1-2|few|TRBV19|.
TGTGCCAGTAGTATCCGGGGACCCGCTAACTATGGCTACACCTTC
CASSIRGPANYGYTF
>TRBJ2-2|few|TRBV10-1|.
TGCGCCAGCAGTGAAAGGAGGGGGAACACCGGGGAGCTGTTTTTT
CASSERRGNTGELFF
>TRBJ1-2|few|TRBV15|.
TGTGCCACCAGCAGAGAAGGGACACTAAGTCGCGGCTACACCTTC
CATSREGTLSRGYTF
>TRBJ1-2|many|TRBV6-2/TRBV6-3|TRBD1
TGTGCCAGCAGTTACCTAGGGCAGGGGGCAATGGGCTACACCTTC
CASSYLGQGAMGYTF
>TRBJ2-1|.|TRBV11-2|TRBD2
TGTGCCAGCAGAATAGCGGGAGCCCCTGAGCAGTTCTTC
CASRIAGAPEQFF
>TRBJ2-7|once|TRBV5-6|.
TGTGCCAGCAGCTTGTATGGGGGGGCGACGTACCACGAGCAGTACTTC
CASSLYGGATYHEQYF
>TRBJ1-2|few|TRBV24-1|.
TGTGCCACCAGCGGGACATATGGCTACACCTTC
CATSGTYGYTF